These 4 T cell receptor beta chains were sequenced from one sample in a study of low-dose radiotherapy and immunotherapy resistance in tumors. First-strand cDNA used TRAV- and TRBV-specific primers, covering alpha and beta chains. The PCR that amplified TCRs ran for about 20 cycles, relying on a constant-region primer and a V-primer adapter. TCRdb reprocessed the reads via MiXCR and lists one record per CDR3 protein. The sample carries about 16,000 distinct CDR3 sequences, about two thirds recorded once. Receptor source: a human donor with advanced metastatic prostate, ovarian, gallbladder or colorectal cancer (not recorded which). This table probably holds off-target reads from a library built for another chain.

V is TRBV11-3 and J is TRBJ2-7; maybe TRBD2 (6 bases). Germline assignment: CDR1 SGHNT and CDR2 YENEEA. V lost 0 bases and J lost 2, with 14 bases in between. The CDR3 has 16 residues. CDR3 in DNA: TGTGCCAGCAGCTTAGAACGCGGGGACGGGACCTACGAGCAGTACTTC. It is translated as CASSLERGDGTYEQYF.

V usage is TRBV24-1 and J usage is TRBJ2-1, with 7 nucleotides matching TRBD2. CDR1 and CDR2 from the germline V gene are KGHDR and SFDVKD. J was trimmed by 10 bases and V by 0 bases; bases with no gene match: 8. CDR3 size: 15 residues. CDR3 protein: CATSDLKRAGEEQFF. The CDR3 nucleotides are TGTGCCACCAGTGATTTGAAGAGGGCGGGAGAAGAGCAGTTCTTC.

The genes are TRBV12-3 or TRBV12-4 and TRBJ2-1; D call uncertain. V was pared by 2 bases and J by 4 bases, with 12 bases between. The CDR3 has 15 amino acids. The CDR3 DNA follows: TGTGCCAGCAGTTTATCAGGAAAACAGTACAATGAGCAGTTCTTC. This codes for CASSLSGKQYNEQFF.

This clonotype has just one count. The rearrangement joins TRBV5-1 to TRBJ2-1; 7 bases are shared with TRBD2. V lost 5 bases to trimming and J lost 0 bases; unmatched junction nucleotides: 8. The CDR3 is 16 residues long. Germline CDR1 SGHRS, CDR2 YFSETQ. The CDR3 loop reads CASRPPTGGSYNEQFF. The CDR3 coding sequence is TGCGCCAGCAGACCGCCCACGGGAGGCTCCTACAATGAGCAGTTCTTC.